The text below deals with one T cell receptor beta chain. Trimming at V came to 3 bases and at J to 9 bases, leaving 3 bases not matched to a gene. The germline V gene encodes CDR1 MNHEY and CDR2 SMNVEV (reference sequence). This CDR3 has 14 residues. Primers for the PCR totalled 60 Vbeta and 13 Jbeta. Profiled with immunoSEQ multiplex PCR; TCRdb holds only in-frame clones, not every one. In total, the table holds about 83,000 clones. The source of the sample is a study of cytomegalovirus exposure and HLA in healthy donors. The receptor's source is a man aged 18 to 29 in good health and CMV-seropositive. The chain carries TRBV27 and TRBJ1-6; 9 nucleotides agree with TRBD1. The sample taken for sequencing was PBMCs. The CDR3 sequence is CASSFTGGLSPLHF. The DNA for the CDR3 is TGTGCCAGCAGTTTCACAGGGGGCCTTTCACCCCTCCACTTT.